This T cell receptor (beta chain) was profiled in a study of HIV-infected children after antiretroviral therapy interruption. Treatment indicated: PENTA 11 planned treatment interruption arm or continuous ART arm. This clonotype showed up many times. The V and J ends lost 10 bases and 4 bases, in that order; junction bases with no gene match: 8. Per germline, CDR1 MDHEN and CDR2 SYDVKM. The CDR3 is made up of 13 amino acids. A 3' RACE protocol on RNA, with unique molecular identifiers, produced the TCR library. TCRdb redid the calling of the 3' RACE reads with MiXCR, one entry per CDR3 protein. The profile covers more than 40,000 distinct CDR3 sequences, with around 4.1% appearing a single time and approximately 0.7% taken by the ten largest.

The specimen comprised CD45RA+ CD4+ T cells from PBMCs, pooled from several time points, sampled from a donor given antiretroviral therapy, either interrupted or continuous. The sample's subset: naive CD4+ CD45RA+ CD45RO- T cells. V is TRBV28 and J is TRBJ1-2; 8 nucleotides align to TRBD1. The receptor was derived from a pool of human donors with HIV. In nucleotides, the CDR3 is TGTGCCACCGACACAGGGGGTGTCTATGGCTACACCTTC. This codes for CATDTGGVYGYTF.